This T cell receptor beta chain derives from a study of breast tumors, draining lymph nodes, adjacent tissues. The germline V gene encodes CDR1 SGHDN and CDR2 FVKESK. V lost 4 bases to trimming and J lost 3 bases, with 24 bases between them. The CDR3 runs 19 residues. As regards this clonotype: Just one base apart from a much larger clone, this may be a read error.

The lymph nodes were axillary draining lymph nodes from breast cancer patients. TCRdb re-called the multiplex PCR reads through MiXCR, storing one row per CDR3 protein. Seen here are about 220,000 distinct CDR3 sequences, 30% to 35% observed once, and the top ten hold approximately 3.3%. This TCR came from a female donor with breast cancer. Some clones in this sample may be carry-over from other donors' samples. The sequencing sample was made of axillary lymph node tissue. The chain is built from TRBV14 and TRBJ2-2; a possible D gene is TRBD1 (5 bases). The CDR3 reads CASSPLSSGPFSDTGELFF. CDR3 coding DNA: TGTGCCAGCAGCCCCCTGAGTTCAGGGCCGTTCTCCGACACCGGGGAGCTGTTTTTT.